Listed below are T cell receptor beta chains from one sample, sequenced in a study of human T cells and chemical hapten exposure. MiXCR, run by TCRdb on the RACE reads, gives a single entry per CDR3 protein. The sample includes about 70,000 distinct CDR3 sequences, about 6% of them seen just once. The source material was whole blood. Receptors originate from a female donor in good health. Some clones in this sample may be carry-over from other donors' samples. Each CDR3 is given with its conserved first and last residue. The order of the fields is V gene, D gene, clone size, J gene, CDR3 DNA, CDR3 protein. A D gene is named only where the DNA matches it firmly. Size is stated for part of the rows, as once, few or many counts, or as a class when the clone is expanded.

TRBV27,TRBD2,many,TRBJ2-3,TGTGCCAGCAGTTCTGGGACTAGCGGGAGGGCAGATACGCAGTATTTT,CASSSGTSGRADTQYF
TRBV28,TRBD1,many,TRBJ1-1,TGTGCCAGCACCATACAAGGGACAGGGGTGAACACTGAAGCTTTCTTT,CASTIQGTGVNTEAFF
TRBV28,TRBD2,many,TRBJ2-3,TGTGCCAGCAGTTCCCCCCTACTCACCGGGACTAGCGGTGGAGATACGCAGTATTTT,CASSSPLLTGTSGGDTQYF
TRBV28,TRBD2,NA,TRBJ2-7,TGTGCCAGCAGTTCCCCGCCCGGACTAGCGGGAGTAAACGAGCAGTACTTC,CASSSPPGLAGVNEQYF
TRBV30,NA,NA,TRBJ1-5,TGTGCCTGGAGAAATACAGGAGTCGGCCAGCCCCAGCATTTT,CAWRNTGVGQPQHF
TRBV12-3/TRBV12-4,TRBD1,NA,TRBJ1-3,TGTGCCAGCAAGTTCGCAGGGGGCAGGTCTGGAAACACCATATATTTT,CASKFAGGRSGNTIYF
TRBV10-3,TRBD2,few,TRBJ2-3,TGTGCCATCAGTGTTAGCGGGAGAACAGATACGCAGTATTTT,CAISVSGRTDTQYF
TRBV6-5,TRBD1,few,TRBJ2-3,TGTGCCACCATACAGGGGGGAGGCACAGATACGCAGTATTTT,CATIQGGGTDTQYF
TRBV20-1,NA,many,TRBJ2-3,TGCAGTGCTAAAGTCCCGCGGGCCACAGATACGCAGTATTTT,CSAKVPRATDTQYF
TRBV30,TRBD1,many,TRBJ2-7,TGTGCCCGACAGGGTATTCTGGACGAGCAGTACTTC,CARQGILDEQYF
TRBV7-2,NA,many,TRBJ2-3,TGTGCCAGCAGCTTGCGGGGAGGTGGCACAGATACGCAGTATTTT,CASSLRGGGTDTQYF
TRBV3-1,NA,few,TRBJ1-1,TGTGCCAGCAGCCTTGTCAGAGACCCTGAAGCTTTCTTT,CASSLVRDPEAFF
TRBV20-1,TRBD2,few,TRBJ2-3,TGCAGTGCCCGAAGGTCTAGCGGGAGTGCAGATACGCAGTATTTT,CSARRSSGSADTQYF
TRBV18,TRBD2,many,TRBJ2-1,TGTGCCAGCTCACCTGGAGGGCTAGCGGGACACAATGAGCAGTTCTTC,CASSPGGLAGHNEQFF
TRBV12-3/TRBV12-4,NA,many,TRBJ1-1,TGTGCCAGCAGTCCGGATTACACTGAAGCTTTCTTT,CASSPDYTEAFF
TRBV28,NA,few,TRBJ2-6,TGTGCCAGCAGCGAAACCGGGACACCTTCTGGGGCCAACGTCCTGACTTTC,CASSETGTPSGANVLTF
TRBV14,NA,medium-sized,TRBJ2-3,TGTGCCAGCAGCCATGACCCAGCGGGTACTAGCACAGATACGCAGTATTTT,CASSHDPAGTSTDTQYF
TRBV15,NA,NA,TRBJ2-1,TGTGCCACCAGCAGAGATTATGGCGGGGACAACAATGAGCAGTTCTTC,CATSRDYGGDNNEQFF
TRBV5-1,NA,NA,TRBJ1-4,TGCGCCAGCAGCTTGGGCCAGAGACGCCAAACTAATGAAAAACTGTTTTTT,CASSLGQRRQTNEKLFF
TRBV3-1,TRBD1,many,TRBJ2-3,TGTGCCAGCAGCCACGGCGGACAGGGAGGCGCAGATACGCAGTATTTT,CASSHGGQGGADTQYF
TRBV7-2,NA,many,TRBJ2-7,TGTGCCAGCAGCTTCGGGCCCTACGAGCAGTACTTC,CASSFGPYEQYF
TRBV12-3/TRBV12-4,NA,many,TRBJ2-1,TGTGCCAGCAGTTTGGGACACGGAGCTTACAATGAGCAGTTCTTC,CASSLGHGAYNEQFF
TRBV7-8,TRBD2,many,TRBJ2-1,TGTGCCAGCAGCTTACTAGCGGGTGCCTCCTACAATGAGCAGTTCTTC,CASSLLAGASYNEQFF
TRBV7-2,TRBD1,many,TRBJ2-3,TGTGCCAGCAGCTTAGATAGGGGGCGGTGGATAGATACGCAGTATTTT,CASSLDRGRWIDTQYF
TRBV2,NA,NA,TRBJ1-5,TGTGCCAGCAGTGAAACAGGCGACATTCAGCCCCAGCATTTT,CASSETGDIQPQHF
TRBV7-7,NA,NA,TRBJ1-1,TGTGCTAGCAGCGCGTTGGGCAGGGACACTGAAGCTTTCTTT,CASSALGRDTEAFF